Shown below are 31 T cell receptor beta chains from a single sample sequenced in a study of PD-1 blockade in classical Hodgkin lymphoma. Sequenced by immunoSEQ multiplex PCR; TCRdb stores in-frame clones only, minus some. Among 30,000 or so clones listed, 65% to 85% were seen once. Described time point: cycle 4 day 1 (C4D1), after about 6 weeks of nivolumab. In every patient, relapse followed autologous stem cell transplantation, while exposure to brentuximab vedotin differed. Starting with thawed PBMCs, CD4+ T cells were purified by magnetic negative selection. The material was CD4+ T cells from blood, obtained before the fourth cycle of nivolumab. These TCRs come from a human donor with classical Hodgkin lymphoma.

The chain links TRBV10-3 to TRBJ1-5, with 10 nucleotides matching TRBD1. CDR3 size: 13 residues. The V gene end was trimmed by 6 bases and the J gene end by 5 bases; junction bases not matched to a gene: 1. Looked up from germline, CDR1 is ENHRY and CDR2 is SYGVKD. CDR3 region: CAIRDRGDQPQHF. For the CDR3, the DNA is TGTGCCATCAGGGACAGGGGGGATCAGCCCCAGCATTTT.

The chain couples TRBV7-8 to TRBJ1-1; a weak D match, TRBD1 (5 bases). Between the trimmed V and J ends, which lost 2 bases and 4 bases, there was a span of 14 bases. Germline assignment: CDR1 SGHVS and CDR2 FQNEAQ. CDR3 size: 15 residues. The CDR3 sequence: CASSLKGSGSTEAFF. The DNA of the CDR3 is TGTGCCAGCAGCTTAAAAGGTTCAGGGAGCACTGAAGCTTTCTTT.

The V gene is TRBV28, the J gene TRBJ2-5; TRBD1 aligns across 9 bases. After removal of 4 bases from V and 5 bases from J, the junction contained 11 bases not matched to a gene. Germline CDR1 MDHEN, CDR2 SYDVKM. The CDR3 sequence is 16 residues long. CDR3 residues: CASSSAGTGTRETQYF. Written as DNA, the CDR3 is TGTGCCAGCAGTTCCGCCGGGACAGGGACCCGGGAGACCCAGTACTTC.

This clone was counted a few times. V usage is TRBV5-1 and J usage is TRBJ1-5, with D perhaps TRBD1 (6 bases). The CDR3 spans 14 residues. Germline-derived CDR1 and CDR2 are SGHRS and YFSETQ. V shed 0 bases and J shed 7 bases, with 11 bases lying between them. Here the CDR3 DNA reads TGCGCCAGCAGCTTGGGGGGGCAAGGCCAGCCCCAGCATTTT. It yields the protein CASSLGGQGQPQHF.

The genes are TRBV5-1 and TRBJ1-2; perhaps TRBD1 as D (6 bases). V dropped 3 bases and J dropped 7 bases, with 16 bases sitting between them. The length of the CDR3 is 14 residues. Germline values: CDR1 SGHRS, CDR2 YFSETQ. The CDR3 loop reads CASSSRARGSGYTF. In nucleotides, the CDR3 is TGCGCCAGCAGCTCTCGCGCCAGGGGCAGTGGCTACACCTTC.

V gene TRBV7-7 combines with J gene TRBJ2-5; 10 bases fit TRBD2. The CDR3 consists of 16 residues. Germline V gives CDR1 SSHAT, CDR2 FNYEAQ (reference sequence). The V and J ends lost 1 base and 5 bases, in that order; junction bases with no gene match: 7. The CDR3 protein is CASSLDSGGAGETQYF. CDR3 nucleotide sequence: TGTGCCAGCAGCTTAGACAGCGGGGGGGCTGGTGAGACCCAGTACTTC.

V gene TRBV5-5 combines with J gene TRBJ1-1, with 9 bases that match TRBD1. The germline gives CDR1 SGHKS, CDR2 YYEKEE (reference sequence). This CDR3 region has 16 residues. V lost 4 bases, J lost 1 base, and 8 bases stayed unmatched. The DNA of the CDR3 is TGTGCCAGCAGCCGACAACGGGACAGGGCGAACACTGAAGCTTTCTTT. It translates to CASSRQRDRANTEAFF.

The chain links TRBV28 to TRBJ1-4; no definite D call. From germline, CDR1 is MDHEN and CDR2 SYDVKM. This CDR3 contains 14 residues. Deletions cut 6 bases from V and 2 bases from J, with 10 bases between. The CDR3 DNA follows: TGTGCCAGCAGGCGGGCCGGGACTAATGAAAAACTGTTTTTT. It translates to CASRRAGTNEKLFF.

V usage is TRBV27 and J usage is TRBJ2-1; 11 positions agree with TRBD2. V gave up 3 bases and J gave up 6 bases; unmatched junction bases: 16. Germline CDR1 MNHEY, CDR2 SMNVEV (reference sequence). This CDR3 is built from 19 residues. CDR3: CASSFLGLAGGYSVNEQFF. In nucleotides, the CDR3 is TGTGCCAGCAGTTTCTTGGGGCTAGCGGGGGGATATTCGGTCAATGAGCAGTTCTTC.

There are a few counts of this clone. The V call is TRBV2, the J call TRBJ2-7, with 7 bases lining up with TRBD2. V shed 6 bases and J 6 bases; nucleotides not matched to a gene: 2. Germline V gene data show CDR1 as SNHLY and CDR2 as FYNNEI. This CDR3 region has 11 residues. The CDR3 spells CASSGRSEQYF. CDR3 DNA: TGTGCCAGCAGCGGGAGGTCCGAGCAGTACTTC.

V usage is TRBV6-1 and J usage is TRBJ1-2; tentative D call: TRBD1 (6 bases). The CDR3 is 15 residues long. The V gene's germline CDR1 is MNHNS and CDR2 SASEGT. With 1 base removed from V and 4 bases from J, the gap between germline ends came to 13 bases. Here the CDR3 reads CASSEGTALFYGYTF. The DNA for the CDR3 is TGTGCCAGCAGTGAAGGGACAGCCCTTTTCTATGGCTACACCTTC.

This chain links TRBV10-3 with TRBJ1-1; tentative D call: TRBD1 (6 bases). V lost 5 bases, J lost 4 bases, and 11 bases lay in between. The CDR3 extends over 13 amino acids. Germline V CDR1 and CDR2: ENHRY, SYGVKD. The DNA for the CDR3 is TGTGCCATCAGTCCAGGGGAGGCCACTGAAGCTTTCTTT. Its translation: CAISPGEATEAFF.

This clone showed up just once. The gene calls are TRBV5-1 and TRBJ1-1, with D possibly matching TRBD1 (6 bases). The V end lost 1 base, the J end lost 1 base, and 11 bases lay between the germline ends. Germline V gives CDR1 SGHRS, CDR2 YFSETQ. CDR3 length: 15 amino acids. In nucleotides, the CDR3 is TGCGCCAGCAGCTTGACAGGGCCTGGGAACACTGAAGCTTTCTTT. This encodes CASSLTGPGNTEAFF.

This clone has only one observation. CDR3 DNA: TGCGCCAGCAGCTTGACGGGTAGCACAGATACGCAGTATTTT. It yields the protein CASSLTGSTDTQYF. The rearrangement links TRBV5-1 to TRBJ2-3; D ambiguous. Germline V CDR1 and CDR2: SGHRS, YFSETQ. Trimming stripped 1 base from V and 0 bases from J, with 6 bases between. This CDR3 comprises 14 residues.

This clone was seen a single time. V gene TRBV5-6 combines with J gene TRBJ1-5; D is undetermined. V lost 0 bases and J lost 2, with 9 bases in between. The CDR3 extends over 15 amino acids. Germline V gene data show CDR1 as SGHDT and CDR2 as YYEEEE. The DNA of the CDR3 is TGTGCCAGCAGCTTGGGAGCCGGAGGCAATCAGCCCCAGCATTTT. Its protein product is CASSLGAGGNQPQHF.

Written as DNA, the CDR3 is TGTGCCAGCAGGCCCGGGACTGCGAACACCGGGGAGCTGTTTTTT. Its protein product is CASRPGTANTGELFF. The chain employs TRBV2 and TRBJ2-2; a weak D match, TRBD2 (6 bases). The CDR3 is 15 amino acids. CDR1 and CDR2 from the germline V gene are SNHLY and FYNNEI. Trimming removed 6 bases from V and 0 bases from J, with 11 bases in between.

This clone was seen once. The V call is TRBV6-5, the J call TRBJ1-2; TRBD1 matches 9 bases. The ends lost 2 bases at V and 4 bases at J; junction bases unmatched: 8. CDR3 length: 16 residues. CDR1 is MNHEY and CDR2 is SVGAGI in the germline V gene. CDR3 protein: CASSYLTGQGSYGYTF. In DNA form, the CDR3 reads TGTGCCAGCAGTTACCTAACGGGACAGGGAAGCTATGGCTACACCTTC.

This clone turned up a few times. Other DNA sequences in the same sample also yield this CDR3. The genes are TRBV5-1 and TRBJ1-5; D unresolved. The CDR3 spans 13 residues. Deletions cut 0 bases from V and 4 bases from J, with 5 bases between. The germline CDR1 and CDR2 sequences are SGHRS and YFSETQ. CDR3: CASSLDGNQPQHF. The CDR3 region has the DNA TGCGCCAGCAGCTTGGACGGGAATCAGCCCCAGCATTTT.

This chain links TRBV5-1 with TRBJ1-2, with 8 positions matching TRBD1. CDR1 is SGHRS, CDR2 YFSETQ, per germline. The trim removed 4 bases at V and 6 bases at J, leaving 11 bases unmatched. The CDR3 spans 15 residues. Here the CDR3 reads CASSKPTGDGNGYTF. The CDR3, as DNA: TGCGCCAGCAGCAAACCGACAGGGGATGGTAATGGCTACACCTTC.

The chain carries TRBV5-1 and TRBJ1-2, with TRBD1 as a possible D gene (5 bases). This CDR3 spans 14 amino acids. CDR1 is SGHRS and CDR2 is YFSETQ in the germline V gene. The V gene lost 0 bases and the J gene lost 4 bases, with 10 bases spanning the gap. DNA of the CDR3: TGCGCCAGCAGCTTGGGACAGACTATCTATGGCTACACCTTC. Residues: CASSLGQTIYGYTF. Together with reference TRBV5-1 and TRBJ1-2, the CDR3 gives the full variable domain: KAGVTQTPRYLIKTRGQQVTLSCSPISGHRSVSWYQQTPGQGLQFLFEYFSETQRNKGNFPGRFSGRQFSNSRSEMNVSTLELGDSALYLCASSLGQTIYGYTFGSGTRLTVV.

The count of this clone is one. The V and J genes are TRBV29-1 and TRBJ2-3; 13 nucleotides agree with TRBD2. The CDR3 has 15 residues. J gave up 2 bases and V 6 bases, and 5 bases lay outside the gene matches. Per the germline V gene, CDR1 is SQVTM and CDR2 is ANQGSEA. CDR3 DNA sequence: TGCAGCGTCATCGGGACTAGCGGGGCCACAGATACGCAGTATTTT. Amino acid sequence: CSVIGTSGATDTQYF.

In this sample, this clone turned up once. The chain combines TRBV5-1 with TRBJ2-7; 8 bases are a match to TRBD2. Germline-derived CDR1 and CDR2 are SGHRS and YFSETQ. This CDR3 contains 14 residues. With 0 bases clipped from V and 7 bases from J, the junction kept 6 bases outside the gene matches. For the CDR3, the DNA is TGCGCCAGCAGCTTGGGGGTCGGGACTAGTGAGCAGTACTTC. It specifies CASSLGVGTSEQYF.

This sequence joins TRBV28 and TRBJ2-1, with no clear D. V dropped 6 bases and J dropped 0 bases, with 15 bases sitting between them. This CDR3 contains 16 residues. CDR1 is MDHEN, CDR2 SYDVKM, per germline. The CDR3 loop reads CASSPPIQSSYNEQFF. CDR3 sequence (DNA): TGTGCCAGCAGCCCCCCGATACAGTCCTCCTACAATGAGCAGTTCTTC.

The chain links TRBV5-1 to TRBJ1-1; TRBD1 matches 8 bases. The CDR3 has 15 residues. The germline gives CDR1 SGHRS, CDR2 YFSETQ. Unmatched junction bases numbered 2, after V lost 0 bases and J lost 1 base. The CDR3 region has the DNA TGCGCCAGCAGCTTGGATGGGACAGGGAACACTGAAGCTTTCTTT. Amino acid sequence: CASSLDGTGNTEAFF. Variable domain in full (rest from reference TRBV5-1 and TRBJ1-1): KAGVTQTPRYLIKTRGQQVTLSCSPISGHRSVSWYQQTPGQGLQFLFEYFSETQRNKGNFPGRFSGRQFSNSRSEMNVSTLELGDSALYLCASSLDGTGNTEAFFGQGTRLTVV.

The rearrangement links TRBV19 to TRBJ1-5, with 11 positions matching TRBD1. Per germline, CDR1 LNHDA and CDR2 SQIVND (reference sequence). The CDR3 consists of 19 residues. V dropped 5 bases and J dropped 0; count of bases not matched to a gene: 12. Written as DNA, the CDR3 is TGTGCCAGTAGTCCCCAGGACAGGGGGCCGTTCGGTAGCAATCAGCCCCAGCATTTT. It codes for CASSPQDRGPFGSNQPQHF.

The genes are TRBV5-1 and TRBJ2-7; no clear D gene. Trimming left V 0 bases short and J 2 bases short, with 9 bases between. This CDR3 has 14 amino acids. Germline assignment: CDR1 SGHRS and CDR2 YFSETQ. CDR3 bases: TGCGCCAGCAGCTTGGACGGCACAACCTACGAGCAGTACTTC. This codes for CASSLDGTTYEQYF. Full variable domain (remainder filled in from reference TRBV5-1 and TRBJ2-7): KAGVTQTPRYLIKTRGQQVTLSCSPISGHRSVSWYQQTPGQGLQFLFEYFSETQRNKGNFPGRFSGRQFSNSRSEMNVSTLELGDSALYLCASSLDGTTYEQYFGPGTRLTVT.

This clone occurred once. The CDR3 loop is CASSYKPLSAGELFF. In DNA form, the CDR3 reads TGTGCCAGCAGTTACAAGCCCCTTAGCGCCGGGGAGCTGTTTTTT. The chain carries TRBV6-5 and TRBJ2-2; tentative D call: TRBD2 (5 bases). The CDR3 runs to 15 residues. The germline V gene has CDR1 MNHEY and CDR2 SVGAGI. Trimming took off 2 bases at V and 6 bases at J, with 13 bases between the two ends.

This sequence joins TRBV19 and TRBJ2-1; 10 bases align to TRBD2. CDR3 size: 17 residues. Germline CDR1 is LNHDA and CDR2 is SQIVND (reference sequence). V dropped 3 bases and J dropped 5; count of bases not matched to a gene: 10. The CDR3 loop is CASSIYDGLAGDNEQFF. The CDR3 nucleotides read TGTGCCAGTAGTATTTATGACGGGCTAGCGGGGGACAATGAGCAGTTCTTC.

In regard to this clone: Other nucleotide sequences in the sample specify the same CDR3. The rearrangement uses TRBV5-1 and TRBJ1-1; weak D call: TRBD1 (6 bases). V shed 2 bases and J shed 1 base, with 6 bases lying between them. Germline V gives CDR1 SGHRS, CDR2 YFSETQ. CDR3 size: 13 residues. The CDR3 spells CASSLQGNTEAFF. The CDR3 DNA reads TGCGCCAGCAGCTTACAGGGGAACACTGAAGCTTTCTTT.

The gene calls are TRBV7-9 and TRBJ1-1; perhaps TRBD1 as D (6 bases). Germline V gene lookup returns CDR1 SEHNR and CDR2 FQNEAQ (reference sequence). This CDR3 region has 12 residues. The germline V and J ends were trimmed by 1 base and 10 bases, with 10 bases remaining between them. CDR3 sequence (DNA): TGTGCCAGCAGCTTAGATGGGGGGCGAGCTTTCTTT. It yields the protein CASSLDGGRAFF.

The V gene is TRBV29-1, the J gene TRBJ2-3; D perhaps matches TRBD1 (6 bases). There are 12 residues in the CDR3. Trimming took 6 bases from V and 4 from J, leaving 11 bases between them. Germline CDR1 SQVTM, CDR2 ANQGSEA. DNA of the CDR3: TGCAGCGTCGAGGACAGTCCAGATACGCAGTATTTT. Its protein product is CSVEDSPDTQYF.